This T cell receptor beta chain was profiled in a study of OX40 agonist ivuxolimab in advanced cancers. Across the whole study: The study gave patients intravenous ivuxolimab at 0.01 to 10 mg/kg every 2 weeks. Patients receiving dose escalation had hepatocellular carcinoma, melanoma, renal cell or head and neck cancer.

Assay: immunoSEQ multiplex PCR; the TCRdb copy retains only in-frame clones and omits some. The sample carries approximately 16,000 clones, around 80% recorded once. The CDR3 sequence is 17 residues long. Losses at the gene ends were 4 bases for V and 3 bases for J; bases not matched to a gene: 12. Germline V gives CDR1 SGHAT, CDR2 FQNNGV. The rearrangement links TRBV11-2 to TRBJ2-3; 8 bases align to TRBD1. This clonotype was obtained from an adult with an advanced solid tumor such as melanoma, head and neck, liver or kidney cancer. Material: CD4+ or CD8+ T cells sorted from blood, obtained in a trial of the OX40 agonist ivuxolimab. In DNA, the CDR3 is TGTGCCAGCAGCTCGCCGGATGGACAGGGTCAAACAGATACGCAGTATTTT. It yields the protein CASSSPDGQGQTDTQYF.